The 13 T cell receptor beta chains in this list originate from one sample, sequenced in a study of tumor-infiltrating lymphocytes in primary liver carcinoma. The study co-extracted DNA and RNA from 20-30 mg of unsorted bulk tissue. The authors made TCR beta cDNA from 400 to 600 ng total RNA with a constant-region primer. A slightly modified ARM-PCR protocol with three nested multiplex PCR rounds produced these TCR beta libraries. Running approximately 10 cycles apiece, the first two PCR rounds relied on TRBV1-TRBV30 forward primers together with a C-beta reverse primer. TCRdb reprocessed the multiplex PCR reads with MiXCR, giving one entry per CDR3 protein. Found here are approximately 110,000 distinct CDR3 sequences, under 65% of them singletons; the top ten hold about 8%. Sequenced: liver tumor tissue from sampling region 3. The subset here: tumor region T3, left-lateral pole. These receptors originate from a woman aged 55-75 years with primary liver carcinoma and hepatitis B virus infection.

As for this clonotype: Germline and junction disagree at one end, which may indicate a read error. V usage is TRBV7-8 and J usage is TRBJ1-3, with a possible D match to TRBD1 (6 bases). This CDR3 has 17 amino acids. The germline V gene encodes CDR1 SGHVS and CDR2 FQNEAQ. The CDR3 DNA reads TGTACCAGCAGCTTAGCGTTTCGGGGGGCCTCCGGAAACACCATATATTTT. It is translated as CTSSLAFRGASGNTIYF.

As regards this clonotype: The germline gene is not matched at one end of the junction; a read error may be the cause. The J gene is TRBJ1-4, the V gene TRBV2; 11 bases line up with TRBD1. The CDR3 is 14 residues long. CDR1 and CDR2 from the germline V gene are SNHLY and FYNNEI. CDR3 coding DNA: TGTGCCAGCAGGCCGGGACAGGGGGGAGAAAGACTGTTTTTT. Its protein is CASRPGQGGERLFF.

As to this clonotype: At one end, the junction sequence differs from germline, possibly due to a read error. The chain combines TRBV29-1 with TRBJ2-3, with D maybe TRBD1 (5 bases). The J call may be mistaken, given a closer DNA end match to TRBJ1-5. Germline V gives CDR1 SQVTM, CDR2 ANQGSEA. CDR3 length equals 15 residues. The CDR3 reads CGVHSGGTNLYTQHF. CDR3 nucleotide sequence: TGCGGCGTTCACTCGGGGGGGACTAACCTCTATACGCAGCATTTT.

This clonotype has ten or more counts. This sequence joins TRBV11-2 and TRBJ2-7, with D perhaps TRBD1 (6 bases). There are 15 residues in the CDR3. CDR1 and CDR2 (germline): SGHAT, FQNNGV. Trimming pared 1 base from V and 2 bases from J, leaving 12 bases between. The CDR3 DNA reads as TGTGCCAGCAGCTTAGCTACAGGGTGGACCTACGAGCAGTACTTC. The encoded protein is CASSLATGWTYEQYF. Combining the CDR3 with reference TRBV11-2 and TRBJ2-7 gives the whole variable domain EAGVAQSPRYKIIEKRQSVAFWCNPISGHATLYWYQQILGQGPKLLIQFQNNGVVDDSQLPKDRFSAERLKGVDSTLKIQPAKLEDSAVYLCASSLATGWTYEQYFGPGTRLTVT.

With regard to this clonotype: This sequence may be a read error, since a much larger clone differs from it by one base. The chain employs TRBV5-1 and TRBJ2-5; possibly TRBD1 or TRBD2 for D (6 bases each). The CDR3 has 16 residues. V was trimmed by 0 bases and J by 6 bases, leaving 18 bases between them. Per the germline V gene, CDR1 is SGHRS and CDR2 is YFSETQ. Here the CDR3 reads CASSLVRGTQQKTQYF. In DNA, the CDR3 is TGCGCCAGCAGCTTGGTCCGCGGGACACAACAAAAGACCCAGTACTTC.

Turning to this clonotype: A junction end diverges from the germline sequence, so it may reflect a read error. The V call is TRBV30, the J call TRBJ1-2; possible D gene TRBD1, 6 bases. CDR3 length equals 15 residues. Germline CDR1 GTSNPN, CDR2 SVGIG (reference sequence). Here the CDR3 reads CVWKPGQHRGDGYTF. CDR3 DNA sequence: TGTGTCTGGAAACCCGGACAGCATAGGGGCGATGGCTACACCTTC. Complete variable domain (other parts from reference TRBV30 and TRBJ1-2): SQTIHQWPATLVQPVGSPLSLECTVEGTSNPNLYWYRQAAGRGLQLLFYSVGIGQISSEVPQNLSASRPQDRQFILSSKKLLLSDSGFYLCVWKPGQHRGDGYTFGSGTRLTVV.

As to this clonotype: This may come from a read error, since a much larger clone is one base off. The rearrangement uses TRBV6-1 and TRBJ2-5, with a weak D call TRBD1 (6 bases). V gave up 2 bases and J gave up 0 bases, with 10 bases separating them. Germline V CDR1 and CDR2: MNHNS, SASEGT. The length of the CDR3 is 15 residues. In DNA, the CDR3 is TGTGCCAGCAGTGAACCAACAGGGAACCAAGAGACCCAGTACTTC. It encodes CASSEPTGNQETQYF.

This clonotype has ten or more counts. The chain uses TRBV29-1 and TRBJ1-1; a possible D gene is TRBD1 (6 bases). CDR3 length: 16 amino acids. The V gene's germline CDR1 is SQVTM and CDR2 ANQGSEA. The CDR3 region is CTVRGAGEVSNTEAFF. The DNA for the CDR3 is TGCACCGTAAGGGGGGCTGGAGAGGTATCGAACACTGAAGCTTTCTTT.

With respect to this clonotype: A read error may account for a junction end that differs from germline. The chain recombines TRBV11-2 with TRBJ2-4; D is unresolved. CDR3 length: 13 amino acids. The germline V gene has CDR1 SGHAT and CDR2 FQNNGV. The CDR3 loop reads CASNHDSINVQYF. In DNA, the CDR3 is TGTGCCAGCAACCACGACTCAATAAACGTTCAGTACTTC. Filled out from reference TRBV11-2 and TRBJ2-4, the complete variable domain reads EAGVAQSPRYKIIEKRQSVAFWCNPISGHATLYWYQQILGQGPKLLIQFQNNGVVDDSQLPKDRFSAERLKGVDSTLKIQPAKLEDSAVYLCASNHDSINVQYFGAGTRLSVL.

This clonotype was picked up many times. This chain joins TRBV11-2 and TRBJ2-3, with 11 bases identical to TRBD2. V gave up 2 bases and J gave up 7 bases; unmatched junction bases: 5. The CDR3 consists of 15 residues. Germline CDR1 reads SGHAT; CDR2 reads FQNNGV. The CDR3 here is CASSLRLAGRNTQYF. CDR3 coding DNA: TGTGCCAGCAGCTTACGACTAGCGGGAAGGAATACGCAGTATTTT.

Comment on this clonotype: A much more abundant neighbour one base away suggests this may be a read error. The chain recombines TRBV12-3 or TRBV12-4 with TRBJ2-5, with TRBD2 matching over 9 bases. With 10 bases clipped from V and 11 bases from J, the junction kept 17 bases outside the gene matches. The CDR3 totals 14 residues. DNA for the CDR3: TGTGCCACCCCAGGCGCTAGCGGGAACAATGAGCAGTACTTC. It codes for CATPGASGNNEQYF.

This clonotype was recorded at least ten times. This may come from a read error, since a much larger clone is one base off. The V and J genes are TRBV11-3 and TRBJ2-5; no clear D. CDR3 length: 12 residues. Germline CDR1 and CDR2: SGHNT and YENEEA. Trimming stripped 4 bases from V and 2 bases from J, with 5 bases between. The CDR3 bases are TGTGCCAGCAGCTCAGTACAAGAGACCCAGTACTTC. This translates into CASSSVQETQYF.

This clonotype was seen ten or more times. J is TRBJ2-2 and V is TRBV5-5; 8 bases fit TRBD1. J gave up 4 bases and V 1 base, and 3 bases lay outside the gene matches. This CDR3 has 15 amino acids. Germline V gene lookup returns CDR1 SGHKS and CDR2 YYEKEE (reference sequence). The CDR3 nucleotides are TGTGCCAGCAGCTTGTACACAGGGGGCACCGGGGAGCTGTTTTTT. As protein: CASSLYTGGTGELFF.